Shown below are 23 T cell receptor beta chains from a single sample sequenced in a study of blood T cells in healthy people across ages. Using a J-beta primer mix together with a sample-barcoded 5' primer, a second PCR was run for about 6 to 12 cycles. TCRdb recomputed calls from the 5' RACE reads with MiXCR, one row per CDR3 protein. The sample gives over a million distinct CDR3 sequences, 20% to 25% of which show up once; about 0.69% is in the top ten. These data also featured in a second study, about T cells of mothers and their children.

Input material: blood. The origin of the receptors is a girl aged 2 to 9 in good health.

This clonotype was picked up a small number of times. The V gene is TRBV5-1, the J gene TRBJ2-5; 8 bases match TRBD2. V shed 3 bases and J 1 base; nucleotides not matched to a gene: 11. This CDR3 has 17 residues. CDR1 is SGHRS and CDR2 is YFSETQ in the germline V gene. The CDR3 bases are TGCGCCAGCAGCTCGAAGGATAGCGGGATCTTCCAAGAGACCCAGTACTTC. Protein sequence: CASSSKDSGIFQETQYF.

The genes are TRBV7-9 and TRBJ1-4; the match to TRBD1 covers 7 bases. With 5 bases clipped from V and 0 bases from J, the junction kept 6 bases outside the gene matches. CDR3 length: 16 residues. Germline lookup yields CDR1 SEHNR and CDR2 FQNEAQ (reference sequence). CDR3 in amino acids: CASSPGQVTTNEKLFF. Written as DNA, the CDR3 is TGTGCCAGCAGCCCTGGACAGGTTACAACTAATGAAAAACTGTTTTTT.

This chain uses TRBV6-5 with TRBJ1-5; perhaps TRBD1 as D (5 bases). V was clipped by 4 bases and J by 7 bases, with 14 bases between them. This CDR3 is 14 amino acids long. Germline assignment: CDR1 MNHEY and CDR2 SVGAGI. The CDR3 loop reads CASSFGSGEQPQHF. CDR3 DNA: TGTGCCAGCAGTTTTGGCTCGGGGGAGCAGCCCCAGCATTTT.

The V gene is TRBV20-1, the J gene TRBJ1-6; unclear D gene. Germline CDR1 is DFQATT and CDR2 is SNEGSKA (reference sequence). V lost 0 bases and J 6 bases, leaving 9 bases between the germline ends. The CDR3 extends over 14 amino acids. This CDR3 reads CSARDRRSNSPLHF. The CDR3 DNA sequence: TGCAGTGCTAGAGATAGGCGGAGTAATTCACCCCTCCACTTT.

The CDR3 sequence: CASSEAPIQKDTQYF. The CDR3 DNA reads TGTGCCAGCAGTGAAGCGCCGATACAAAAAGATACGCAGTATTTT. The chain is built from TRBV2 and TRBJ2-3; D gene ambiguous. Trimming removed 0 bases at V and 5 bases at J, with 12 bases between. Germline CDR1 and CDR2: SNHLY and FYNNEI. CDR3 length equals 15 residues.

Note on this clonotype: A read error may explain this, as a much larger clone is one base away. The V call is TRBV9, the J call TRBJ1-2; D might be TRBD1 (5 bases). V dropped 0 bases and J dropped 3 bases, with 9 bases sitting between them. Germline CDR1 SGDLS, CDR2 YYNGEE. The CDR3 loop spans 14 amino acids. The CDR3 DNA sequence: TGTGCCAGCAGCGTAGCGGAGGGGTACTATGGCTACACCTTC. As protein: CASSVAEGYYGYTF.

V is TRBV7-2 and J is TRBJ2-5; D gene uncertain. This CDR3 region has 14 residues. Per germline, CDR1 SGHTA and CDR2 FQGNSA. V gave up 1 base and J gave up 5 bases, with 11 bases separating them. CDR3 loop: CASSLDRVRETQYF. DNA of the CDR3: TGTGCCAGCAGCTTAGATAGAGTGCGGGAGACCCAGTACTTC.

The chain combines TRBV7-2 with TRBJ2-3, with D perhaps TRBD1 (5 bases). Germline lookup yields CDR1 SGHTA and CDR2 FQGNSA. Trimming stripped 5 bases from V and 3 bases from J, with 18 bases between. The CDR3 length is 16 residues. The CDR3 sequence: CASSHRPPDKTDTQYF. DNA of the CDR3: TGTGCCAGCAGCCACCGTCCCCCGGACAAGACAGATACGCAGTATTTT.

The chain recombines TRBV4-1 with TRBJ2-5; D perhaps matches TRBD1 (6 bases). V lost 3 bases to trimming and J lost 5 bases, with 13 bases between them. The length of the CDR3 is 14 residues. The germline V gene encodes CDR1 MGHRA and CDR2 YSYEKL. CDR3 region: CASSQRDRGETQYF. The CDR3 DNA reads TGCGCCAGCAGCCAGCGAGATAGGGGGGAGACCCAGTACTTC.

This chain links TRBV7-2 with TRBJ1-2; D unresolved. V lost 3 bases and J 8 bases, leaving 13 bases between the germline ends. The CDR3 is 13 amino acids. Germline V gene lookup returns CDR1 SGHTA and CDR2 FQGNSA. CDR3 amino acids: CASSFLFGGGYTF. Here the CDR3 DNA reads TGTGCCAGCAGCTTTCTTTTCGGAGGAGGCTACACCTTC.

The V and J genes are TRBV6-6 and TRBJ1-1, with D uncertain. The CDR3 is made up of 13 amino acids. V lost 2 bases and J lost 1, with 5 bases in between. Germline assignment: CDR1 MNHNY and CDR2 SVGAGI (reference sequence). CDR3: CASSYPSNTEAFF. CDR3 nucleotides: TGTGCCAGCAGTTACCCTTCGAACACTGAAGCTTTCTTT.

This clonotype was recorded a few times. The CDR3 is CASSQGGNTGELFF. Here the CDR3 DNA reads TGTGCCAGCAGCCAGGGGGGGAACACCGGGGAGCTGTTTTTT. The chain employs TRBV5-6 and TRBJ2-2; D is possibly TRBD1 (7 bases). CDR3 length: 14 amino acids. V dropped 4 bases and J dropped 1 base, with 8 bases sitting between them. The germline V gene has CDR1 SGHDT and CDR2 YYEEEE.

The chain joins TRBV5-6 to TRBJ1-6, with D possibly matching TRBD1 (5 bases). V lost 7 bases and J 10 bases, leaving 15 bases between the germline ends. Germline V gene lookup returns CDR1 SGHDT and CDR2 YYEEEE. CDR3 size: 13 residues. Written as DNA, the CDR3 is TGTGCCAGCGAATCGATGGGGGAATCACCCCTCCACTTT. Translating gives CASESMGESPLHF. Full variable domain (missing parts from reference TRBV5-6 and TRBJ1-6): DAGVTQSPTHLIKTRGQQVTLRCSPKSGHDTVSWYQQALGQGPQFIFQYYEEEERQRGNFPDRFSGHQFPNYSSELNVNALLLGDSALYLCASESMGESPLHFGNGTRLTVT.

On this clonotype: A read error may account for a junction end that differs from germline. The chain is built from TRBV12-3 or TRBV12-4 and TRBJ2-1; 7 bases line up with TRBD1. The CDR3 has 11 amino acids. CDR3 residues: CASGTDRSPLF. DNA for the CDR3: TGTGCCAGCGGCACGGACAGGTCCCCTCTCTTC.

This chain connects TRBV18 to TRBJ1-1; D is unclear. Germline loops: CDR1 KGHSH, CDR2 LQKENI. Trimming shortened V by 3 bases and J by 12 bases, and 11 bases separated the two germline ends. CDR3 length equals 11 residues. DNA for the CDR3: TGTGCCAGCTCACCGTTAGAAGGGACTTTCTTT. The encoded protein is CASSPLEGTFF.

This clonotype was observed at least ten times. CDR3 in DNA: TGTGCCAGCAGTTCTCGACAGGAGACAGATACGCAGTATTTT. Protein: CASSSRQETDTQYF. The chain is built from TRBV27 and TRBJ2-3; D might be TRBD1 (6 bases). The germline V and J ends were trimmed by 4 bases and 3 bases, with 11 bases remaining between them. The CDR3 loop spans 14 amino acids. Per the germline V gene, CDR1 is MNHEY and CDR2 is SMNVEV (reference sequence).

The chain has TRBV20-1 and TRBJ1-3; D is uncertain. V shed 0 bases and J shed 3 bases, with 9 bases lying between them. This CDR3 has 14 amino acids. Per the germline V gene, CDR1 is DFQATT and CDR2 is SNEGSKA (reference sequence). Here the CDR3 DNA reads TGCAGTGCTAGAGAAAGACGAAATGGAAACACCATATATTTT. As protein: CSARERRNGNTIYF.

The V gene is TRBV20-1, the J gene TRBJ2-2; D possibly matches TRBD1 or TRBD2 (5 bases each). Germline CDR1 reads DFQATT; CDR2 reads SNEGSKA (reference sequence). Trimming removed 5 bases at V and 5 bases at J, with 12 bases between. The CDR3 runs to 13 residues. The CDR3 nucleotides are TGCAGTGCTGGGGGTGTGGGGACCGGGGAGCTGTTTTTT. Its translation: CSAGGVGTGELFF.

This clonotype occurred a few times. The chain recombines TRBV27 with TRBJ2-3; 7 bases match TRBD2. The germline CDR1 and CDR2 sequences are MNHEY and SMNVEV (reference sequence). This CDR3 spans 16 amino acids. The V segment lost 5 bases and the J segment 3 bases; nucleotides outside the gene matches: 11. As DNA, the CDR3 is TGTGCCAGCAGTCCCATAGGGGCTAGCGGAACAGATACGCAGTATTTT. It is translated as CASSPIGASGTDTQYF.

This chain uses TRBV5-5 with TRBJ1-6; 11 bases line up with TRBD1. This CDR3 has 14 amino acids. The V and J ends lost 4 bases and 6 bases, in that order; junction bases with no gene match: 0. Germline V gene sequence: CDR1 SGHKS, CDR2 YYEKEE (reference sequence). CDR3 residues: CASSGTGGNSPLHF. The CDR3 region has the DNA TGTGCCAGCAGCGGGACAGGGGGTAATTCACCCCTCCACTTT.

The chain employs TRBV7-2 and TRBJ2-5, with D perhaps TRBD1 (7 bases). CDR1 and CDR2 from the germline V gene are SGHTA and FQGNSA. With 4 bases removed from V and 0 bases from J, the gap between germline ends came to 12 bases. The CDR3 is 15 amino acids. In DNA form, the CDR3 reads TGTGCCAGCAGCTCGGGGGACAGATACCAAGAGACCCAGTACTTC. It specifies CASSSGDRYQETQYF.

This clonotype has just a few counts. The rearrangement links TRBV9 to TRBJ1-2, with TRBD1 matching over 9 bases. CDR3 length: 16 amino acids. The germline CDR1 and CDR2 sequences are SGDLS and YYNGEE. V was pared by 2 bases and J by 8 bases, with 13 bases of the junction left unmatched. In DNA, the CDR3 is TGTGCCAGCAGCGTCCTCCCACTCGGACAGGGGAGCGGCTACACCTTC. Translated, it gives CASSVLPLGQGSGYTF. The full variable domain, with the rest looked up from reference TRBV9 and TRBJ1-2, is DSGVTQTPKHLITATGQRVTLRCSPRSGDLSVYWYQQSLDQGLQFLIQYYNGEERAKGNILERFSAQQFPDLHSELNLSSLELGDSALYFCASSVLPLGQGSGYTFGSGTRLTVV.

The chain couples TRBV7-9 to TRBJ2-1, with a tentative D call TRBD2 (6 bases). The CDR3 length is 15 residues. Germline CDR1 is SEHNR and CDR2 is FQNEAQ (reference sequence). Trimming stripped 1 base from V and 7 bases from J, with 14 bases between. The CDR3 here is CASSLGLARRNEQFF. The CDR3 DNA reads as TGTGCCAGCAGCTTAGGGCTAGCGAGAAGGAATGAGCAGTTCTTC. Looking up the rest from reference TRBV7-9 and TRBJ2-1 gives the full variable domain: DTGVSQNPRHKITKRGQNVTFRCDPISEHNRLYWYRQTLGQGPEFLTYFQNEAQLEKSRLLSDRFSAERPKGSFSTLEIQRTEQGDSAMYLCASSLGLARRNEQFFGPGTRLTVL.